Below are 16 T cell receptor beta chains sequenced from a single sample in a study of T-cell memory formation after mild COVID-19. TCRdb reprocessed the 5' RACE reads with MiXCR, giving one entry per CDR3 protein. The profile shows a few hundred thousand distinct CDR3 sequences, over 8.5% of them singletons. Input material: PBMCs or a T cell subset sorted from them (not recorded which). These receptors were collected from a young man who had mild COVID-19 (a few samples of this study predate the infection). Cell type and time point are not known.

The chain is built from TRBV7-2 and TRBJ2-3; 10 bases fit TRBD1. The CDR3 spans 16 residues. The germline V gene has CDR1 SGHTA and CDR2 FQGNSA. Losses at the gene ends were 6 bases for V and 2 bases for J; bases not matched to a gene: 8. The CDR3 is CASRDRDRGITDTQYF. Here the CDR3 DNA reads TGTGCCAGCAGAGACCGGGACAGGGGAATCACAGATACGCAGTATTTT. Full variable domain (missing parts from reference TRBV7-2 and TRBJ2-3): GAGVSQSPSNKVTEKGKDVELRCDPISGHTALYWYRQSLGQGLEFLIYFQGNSAPDKSGLPSDRFSAERTGGSVSTLTIQRTQQEDSAVYLCASRDRDRGITDTQYFGPGTRLTVL.

This clonotype was seen repeatedly, ten times or more. The chain has TRBV20-1 and TRBJ1-5, with D perhaps TRBD1 (5 bases). The germline V and J ends were trimmed by 0 bases and 8 bases, with 20 bases remaining between them. This CDR3 comprises 16 residues. CDR1 and CDR2 from the germline V gene are DFQATT and SNEGSKA (reference sequence). The DNA for the CDR3 is TGCAGTGCTAGAGATTTAGGGGCCGGGGTTAAGGAGCCCCAGCATTTT. Translating gives CSARDLGAGVKEPQHF.

The table lists this clonotype with a few counts. The gene calls are TRBV5-1 and TRBJ2-3, with a weak D call TRBD2 (7 bases). The germline V and J ends were trimmed by 4 bases and 6 bases, with 21 bases remaining between them. This CDR3 has 16 residues. Germline CDR1 SGHRS, CDR2 YFSETQ. In DNA form, the CDR3 reads TGCGCCAGCAGCCGAGAGACCTCAGGGGAGGGGGATACGCAGTATTTT. The encoded protein is CASSRETSGEGDTQYF.

This clonotype was seen many times. The CDR3 sequence: CASSLVDGEYEQYF. The CDR3 DNA reads TGTGCCAGCAGCTTAGTGGATGGGGAATACGAGCAGTACTTC. The chain joins TRBV7-2 to TRBJ2-7; D gene uncertain. V lost 1 base and J 4 bases, leaving 11 bases between the germline ends. There are 14 residues in the CDR3. CDR1 is SGHTA and CDR2 is FQGNSA in the germline V gene.

This clonotype was seen more than once but under ten times. The chain is built from TRBV7-2 and TRBJ1-4, with D possibly being TRBD1 (6 bases). The length of the CDR3 is 16 residues. CDR1 is SGHTA, CDR2 FQGNSA, per germline. Deletions cut 4 bases from V and 8 bases from J, with 20 bases between. CDR3 coding DNA: TGTGCCAGCAGCTCCCCTTTGGGGGGGGCCCGCGAAAAACTGTTTTTT. This encodes CASSSPLGGAREKLFF.

The chain recombines TRBV6-6 with TRBJ2-7; D ambiguous. This CDR3 comprises 11 residues. Trimming cost V 9 bases and J 4 bases, with 10 bases left between them. Germline V CDR1 and CDR2: MNHNY, SVGAGI (reference sequence). The CDR3 sequence is CASVERYEQYF. The CDR3 coding sequence is TGTGCCAGTGTGGAGAGGTACGAGCAGTACTTC.

This clonotype was observed at least ten times. V gene TRBV11-2 combines with J gene TRBJ2-1; D uncertain. V shed 2 bases and J shed 9 bases, with 5 bases lying between them. The CDR3 runs 11 residues. Germline V gene lookup returns CDR1 SGHAT and CDR2 FQNNGV. CDR3 sequence reads: CASSLSGEQFF. CDR3 DNA sequence: TGTGCCAGCAGCTTATCCGGTGAGCAGTTCTTC. Supplemented by reference TRBV11-2 and TRBJ2-1, the full variable domain reads EAGVAQSPRYKIIEKRQSVAFWCNPISGHATLYWYQQILGQGPKLLIQFQNNGVVDDSQLPKDRFSAERLKGVDSTLKIQPAKLEDSAVYLCASSLSGEQFFGPGTRLTVL.

The chain employs TRBV10-3 and TRBJ2-3, with TRBD2 identical over 10 bases. CDR3 length equals 15 residues. V lost 5 bases, J lost 3 bases, and 5 bases stayed unmatched. The germline V gene encodes CDR1 ENHRY and CDR2 SYGVKD. The CDR3 region has the DNA TGTGCCATCAGTCAAGGACTAGCGGCTACAGATACGCAGTATTTT. Translation gives CAISQGLAATDTQYF.

In this sample, this clonotype turned up a few times. The chain is built from TRBV7-2 and TRBJ2-7; TRBD2 aligns across 9 bases. Germline assignment: CDR1 SGHTA and CDR2 FQGNSA. Trimming at V came to 2 bases and at J to 1 base, leaving 3 bases not matched to a gene. The CDR3 length is 15 residues. CDR3: CASSLIGLASYEQYF. For the CDR3, the DNA is TGTGCCAGCAGCTTAATTGGACTAGCGTCCTACGAGCAGTACTTC.

The chain recombines TRBV7-9 with TRBJ2-2, with D unclear. The CDR3 loop spans 15 amino acids. The germline V gene has CDR1 SEHNR and CDR2 FQNEAQ (reference sequence). Trimming took off 1 base at V and 4 bases at J, with 10 bases between the two ends. The CDR3 loop reads CASSLEAGFTGELFF. CDR3 DNA: TGTGCCAGCAGCTTAGAGGCTGGGTTCACCGGGGAGCTGTTTTTT. Together with reference TRBV7-9 and TRBJ2-2, the CDR3 gives the full variable domain: DTGVSQNPRHKITKRGQNVTFRCDPISEHNRLYWYRQTLGQGPEFLTYFQNEAQLEKSRLLSDRFSAERPKGSFSTLEIQRTEQGDSAMYLCASSLEAGFTGELFFGEGSRLTVL.

This chain links TRBV28 with TRBJ1-4; the D is unclear. Trimming shortened V by 4 bases and J by 0 bases, and 15 bases separated the two germline ends. The CDR3 extends over 17 amino acids. CDR1 and CDR2 (germline): MDHEN, SYDVKM. CDR3 region: CASSSDTRFATNEKLFF. DNA of the CDR3: TGTGCCAGCAGTTCAGATACGCGTTTTGCAACTAATGAAAAACTGTTTTTT.

This clonotype appeared a few times. Here the CDR3 DNA reads TGTGCCAGCAGTTACTCGACCGGAAACACCATATATTTT. Translated, it gives CASSYSTGNTIYF. This chain uses TRBV6-6 with TRBJ1-3, with no clear D. V shed 0 bases and J shed 4 bases, with 4 bases lying between them. Germline values: CDR1 MNHNY, CDR2 SVGAGI (reference sequence). The CDR3 has 13 amino acids.

This chain links TRBV7-8 with TRBJ2-7; 13 bases are a match to TRBD2. The J segment lost 4 bases and the V segment lost 5 bases, leaving 5 bases of the junction unmatched. This CDR3 is built from 15 residues. Germline V gene lookup returns CDR1 SGHVS and CDR2 FQNEAQ. Here the CDR3 reads CASSPLGLAGYEQYF. In nucleotides, the CDR3 is TGTGCCAGCAGCCCACTGGGACTAGCGGGGTACGAGCAGTACTTC.

The V call is TRBV24-1, the J call TRBJ2-2; D gene ambiguous. CDR3 length: 13 residues. Trimming cost V 4 bases and J 3 bases, with 5 bases left between them. Germline CDR1 KGHDR, CDR2 SFDVKD. The CDR3 loop is CATSEIDTGELFF. The CDR3 nucleotides read TGTGCCACCAGTGAAATTGACACCGGGGAGCTGTTTTTT.

The table lists this clonotype with a few counts. This chain joins TRBV7-2 and TRBJ2-1; 11 bases are shared with TRBD2. This CDR3 is 16 amino acids long. The germline V gene encodes CDR1 SGHTA and CDR2 FQGNSA. V lost 3 bases and J lost 12; bases outside the gene matches: 13. Written as DNA, the CDR3 is TGTGCCAGCAGCTTCCTCGTAGCGGGGGGGCCGATTAGGCAGTTCTTC. Protein product: CASSFLVAGGPIRQFF.

This clonotype was found a few times. The rearrangement joins TRBV27 to TRBJ1-2; D is perhaps TRBD1 (5 bases). There are 14 residues in the CDR3. CDR1 is MNHEY, CDR2 SMNVEV, per germline (reference sequence). V was clipped by 7 bases and J by 4 bases, with 16 bases between them. The CDR3 loop is CASTRDRGSYGYTF. The CDR3 region has the DNA TGTGCCAGCACCCGGGACCGGGGGAGCTATGGCTACACCTTC.